A single sample gave rise to the 20 T cell receptor beta chains below, sequenced in a study of response to subunit inactivated influenza vaccine. TCRdb re-called the RT-PCR reads with MiXCR, one entry per CDR3 protein. The profile shows about 830,000 distinct CDR3 sequences, about a fifth of them singletons. Sequenced here: PBMCs from blood, sampled approximately 5 days after vaccination. Receptors were obtained from a man in his fifties or sixties who received an inactivated influenza vaccine.

V gene TRBV12-3 or TRBV12-4 combines with J gene TRBJ2-2; 9 bases fit TRBD1. With V trimmed by 5 bases and J by 6 bases, 13 bases remained unmatched. The CDR3 extends over 17 amino acids. Written as DNA, the CDR3 is TGTGCCAGCAGTCTCAGGAGGGACAGGGCTCCCCCCGGGGAGCTGTTTTTT. It specifies CASSLRRDRAPPGELFF.

This CDR3 reads CSVEAGPLQETQYF. The CDR3, as DNA: TGCAGCGTTGAGGCGGGACCGCTACAAGAGACCCAGTACTTC. The chain carries TRBV29-1 and TRBJ2-5; a weak D match, TRBD2 (6 bases). This CDR3 is 14 amino acids long. Deletions cut 3 bases from V and 2 bases from J, with 13 bases between. Germline V gives CDR1 SQVTM, CDR2 ANQGSEA.

This clonotype occurred many times. This chain joins TRBV7-3 and TRBJ2-1; D possibly corresponds to TRBD2 (6 bases). The CDR3 runs to 14 residues. Germline CDR1 SGHTA, CDR2 FQGTGA. The germline V and J ends were trimmed by 4 bases and 7 bases, with 14 bases remaining between them. CDR3: CASSSGGLLNEQFF. In nucleotides, the CDR3 is TGTGCCAGCAGCTCCGGGGGACTTTTAAATGAGCAGTTCTTC.

A few counts support this clonotype. J is TRBJ2-2 and V is TRBV24-1; no definite D call. CDR1 is KGHDR, CDR2 SFDVKD, per germline. This CDR3 has 13 residues. With 9 bases removed from V and 9 bases from J, the gap between germline ends came to 16 bases. For the CDR3, the DNA is TGTGCCACCTCTGCAGGAAACGCCAGGGAGCTGTTTTTT. This sequence encodes CATSAGNARELFF.

This clonotype was counted only a few times. The chain uses TRBV15 and TRBJ1-5; 7 nucleotides align to TRBD1. Unmatched junction bases numbered 14, after V lost 9 bases and J lost 0 bases. This CDR3 is 17 amino acids long. Germline V lookup: CDR1 LNHNV, CDR2 YYDKDF (reference sequence). This CDR3 reads CATAHDRAAHSNQPQHF. Here the CDR3 DNA reads TGTGCCACGGCCCATGACAGGGCGGCGCATAGCAATCAGCCCCAGCATTTT.

V is TRBV2 and J is TRBJ2-3, with D unclear. Germline lookup yields CDR1 SNHLY and CDR2 FYNNEI. The CDR3 contains 17 residues. Trimming cost V 2 bases and J 4 bases, with 19 bases left between them. The chain's CDR3 is CASSEIVQLEHPDTQYF. The CDR3 region has the DNA TGTGCCAGCAGTGAAATCGTCCAGCTGGAACACCCAGATACGCAGTATTTT.

To note about this clonotype: A much bigger clone sits one base away, suggesting this may be a read error. This rearrangement joins TRBV20-1 to TRBJ1-5; D call uncertain. Germline CDR1 is DFQATT and CDR2 is SNEGSKA (reference sequence). The CDR3 sequence is 13 residues long. CDR3 coding DNA: TGCAGTACTAGATCTGGGGACAATCAGCCCCAGCATTTT. Translation gives CSTRSGDNQPQHF.

This clonotype came up many times. This chain links TRBV20-1 with TRBJ2-3; TRBD1 or TRBD2 may be the D gene (5 bases each). The CDR3 is 13 amino acids. The V end was cut by 5 bases, the J end by 2 bases, with 11 bases between. Germline CDR1 is DFQATT and CDR2 is SNEGSKA (reference sequence). The CDR3: CSAPAGTTDTQYF. CDR3 sequence (DNA): TGCAGTGCTCCCGCAGGGACCACAGATACGCAGTATTTT.

This clonotype showed up many times. The chain uses TRBV6-5 and TRBJ2-3; no definite D call. This CDR3 contains 14 residues. CDR1 and CDR2 (germline): MNHEY, SVGAGI. The ends were cut back, 3 bases at V and 4 bases at J, with 11 bases in the middle. The CDR3 here is CASSYGQVADTQYF. The CDR3 DNA reads TGTGCCAGCAGTTATGGGCAGGTAGCAGATACGCAGTATTTT.

The chain employs TRBV20-1 and TRBJ2-1; 16 nucleotides align to TRBD2. V lost 2 bases and J lost 8; bases outside the gene matches: 3. The V gene's germline CDR1 is DFQATT and CDR2 SNEGSKA (reference sequence). There are 15 residues in the CDR3. Here the CDR3 reads CSARSGLAGGHEQFF. DNA of the CDR3: TGCAGTGCTAGATCGGGACTAGCGGGAGGGCATGAGCAGTTCTTC.

For the CDR3, the DNA is TGTGCCAGCAGCCCCTGGACAGGGGGGGTCACTGAAGCTTTCTTT. This gives the protein CASSPWTGGVTEAFF. This chain uses TRBV7-2 with TRBJ1-1; 10 bases map to TRBD1. The junction had 7 bases not matched to a gene; V was cut back by 5 bases and J by 4 bases. CDR3 size: 15 residues. Germline V gives CDR1 SGHTA, CDR2 FQGNSA.

This clonotype has a handful of counts. This chain uses TRBV4-1 with TRBJ2-7; D tentatively fits TRBD1 or TRBD2 (5 bases each). The CDR3 runs 14 residues. V was pared by 7 bases and J by 4 bases, with 17 bases between. Per germline, CDR1 MGHRA and CDR2 YSYEKL. CDR3 coding DNA: TGCGCCAGCATCCTTGTTTGGGGGAAATACGAGCAGTACTTC. It specifies CASILVWGKYEQYF.

This clonotype was observed a handful of times. V usage is TRBV4-3 and J usage is TRBJ2-7; D might be TRBD1 (5 bases). With 0 bases removed from V and 2 bases from J, the gap between germline ends came to 8 bases. CDR3 length equals 14 residues. The germline V gene has CDR1 LGHNA and CDR2 YSLEER. For the CDR3, the DNA is TGCGCCAGCAGCCAAGACAGGGTCCCCTACGAGCAGTACTTC. This sequence encodes CASSQDRVPYEQYF.

There are many counts of this clonotype. The chain couples TRBV7-2 to TRBJ2-3; TRBD2 agrees at 11 bases. Looked up from germline, CDR1 is SGHTA and CDR2 is FQGNSA. V lost 5 bases and J lost 0; bases outside the gene matches: 4. This CDR3 contains 16 residues. The CDR3 reads CASSKLAGVSTDTQYF. The CDR3 coding sequence is TGTGCCAGCAGCAAACTAGCGGGGGTTAGCACAGATACGCAGTATTTT.

The chain has TRBV7-2 and TRBJ2-7; D is perhaps TRBD1 (7 bases). The ends were cut back, 2 bases at V and 7 bases at J, with 15 bases in the middle. This CDR3 has 14 amino acids. Germline loops: CDR1 SGHTA, CDR2 FQGNSA. CDR3 sequence (DNA): TGTGCCAGCAGCTTACCCGCAGGGGGGAGAGAGCAGTACTTC. Protein sequence: CASSLPAGGREQYF. Together with reference TRBV7-2 and TRBJ2-7, the CDR3 gives the full variable domain: GAGVSQSPSNKVTEKGKDVELRCDPISGHTALYWYRQSLGQGLEFLIYFQGNSAPDKSGLPSDRFSAERTGGSVSTLTIQRTQQEDSAVYLCASSLPAGGREQYFGPGTRLTVT.

Comment on this clonotype: A much larger clone lies a single base off, so this may be a read error. The rearrangement links TRBV20-1 to TRBJ2-2, with a weak D call TRBD2 (5 bases). Germline CDR1 reads DFQATT; CDR2 reads SNEGSKA (reference sequence). The CDR3 length is 12 residues. The V end lost 3 bases, the J end lost 3 bases, and 5 bases lay between the germline ends. The DNA of the CDR3 is TGCAGTGCTAGCGGGGACACCGGGGAGCTGTTTTTT. Amino acids: CSASGDTGELFF.

V is TRBV10-3 and J is TRBJ2-5, with a possible D match to TRBD2 (5 bases). The CDR3 totals 14 residues. The ends were cut back, 3 bases at V and 1 base at J, with 9 bases in the middle. Germline CDR1 reads ENHRY; CDR2 reads SYGVKD. The CDR3: CAISDPGSQETQYF. The CDR3 region has the DNA TGTGCCATCAGTGATCCGGGAAGCCAAGAGACCCAGTACTTC.

This clonotype was recorded at least ten times. The chain employs TRBV15 and TRBJ2-5, with D uncertain. Germline V gene lookup returns CDR1 LNHNV and CDR2 YYDKDF (reference sequence). CDR3 length equals 17 residues. Trimming pared 0 bases from V and 0 bases from J, leaving 14 bases between. The chain's CDR3 is CATSRDPRDRYQETQYF. For the CDR3, the DNA is TGTGCCACCAGCAGAGATCCCAGAGACCGGTACCAAGAGACCCAGTACTTC.

The chain has TRBV5-1 and TRBJ2-1; 9 nucleotides match TRBD2. After removal of 1 base from V and 8 bases from J, the junction contained 7 bases not matched to a gene. This CDR3 is 15 amino acids long. Germline V lookup: CDR1 SGHRS, CDR2 YFSETQ. CDR3 loop: CASSLNLAGTDEQFF. CDR3 DNA: TGCGCCAGCAGCTTGAATCTAGCGGGAACCGATGAGCAGTTCTTC. Combining the CDR3 with reference TRBV5-1 and TRBJ2-1 gives the whole variable domain KAGVTQTPRYLIKTRGQQVTLSCSPISGHRSVSWYQQTPGQGLQFLFEYFSETQRNKGNFPGRFSGRQFSNSRSEMNVSTLELGDSALYLCASSLNLAGTDEQFFGPGTRLTVL.

This chain connects TRBV20-1 to TRBJ2-1, with D possibly matching TRBD2 (6 bases). Germline values: CDR1 DFQATT, CDR2 SNEGSKA (reference sequence). Trimming shortened V by 3 bases and J by 3 bases, and 12 bases separated the two germline ends. The CDR3 totals 14 residues. DNA for the CDR3: TGCAGTGCTAGGCGTGCGGGGAGCTACAATGAGCAGTTCTTC. Translated, it gives CSARRAGSYNEQFF.